This T cell receptor beta chain was found in a study of shared clonotypes between healthy human individuals. Study-wide results and limits: A handful of donors shared around 5.1% of their naive CD4 clonotypes.

Sequenced by immunoSEQ multiplex PCR; TCRdb stores in-frame clones only, minus some. Of about a million clones detected, roughly 80% appear once; the ten largest clones hold approximately 1.3%. In the case of this clone: What it recognizes is unknown. Other nucleotide sequences in the sample specify the same CDR3.

The source material was memory CD4+ T cells sorted from blood. As for subset: CD45RA-negative fraction. This receptor was taken from a man aged 18-30 years in good health.

CDR3 DNA sequence: TGCGCCAGCAGCGAAGGGACAGGGCGAGAGACCCAGTACTTC. This sequence encodes CASSEGTGRETQYF. This chain uses TRBV5-1 with TRBJ2-5; 9 nucleotides align to TRBD1. V was pared by 4 bases and J by 4 bases, with 5 bases of the junction left unmatched. Germline V lookup: CDR1 SGHRS, CDR2 YFSETQ. The CDR3 runs to 14 residues.